This is a list of T cell receptor beta chains from one sample in a study of Tregs in tolerant kidney transplant recipients. Profiling relied on immunoSEQ multiplex PCR, and the TCRdb table lists in-frame clones only, not all of them. The sample has around 50,000 clones, 83% seen once. Sequenced input: CD4+ T cells from blood. All receptors derive from a human donor in good health. Each CDR3 is given with its conserved first and last residue. Each record gives: CDR3 protein, V gene, J gene.

cdr3_aa: CASGQEPGNEQYF
v_call: TRBV4-2
j_call: TRBJ2-7

cdr3_aa: CAITMRLGWFGQPQHF
v_call: TRBV10-3
j_call: TRBJ1-5

cdr3_aa: CASSLGTGGNYGYTF
v_call: TRBV4-2
j_call: TRBJ1-2

cdr3_aa: CAWTKPEAFF
v_call: TRBV30
j_call: TRBJ1-1

cdr3_aa: CAWSVDWGEPYGYTF
v_call: TRBV30
j_call: TRBJ1-2

cdr3_aa: CASSPTAGTSPDYTQYF
v_call: TRBV13
j_call: TRBJ2-3

cdr3_aa: CASSYSKDQPQHF
v_call: TRBV6-6
j_call: TRBJ1-5

cdr3_aa: CASSSGLAGGASSYNEQFF
v_call: TRBV19
j_call: TRBJ2-1

cdr3_aa: CASSITGSYGYTF
v_call: TRBV19
j_call: TRBJ1-2

cdr3_aa: CAWSVRGHDSPLHF
v_call: TRBV30
j_call: TRBJ1-6

cdr3_aa: CAISELGAGDYNEQFF
v_call: TRBV10-3
j_call: TRBJ2-1

cdr3_aa: CASSQALTSGGLSTINEQFF
v_call: TRBV4-3
j_call: TRBJ2-1

cdr3_aa: CASSQFSPNSPLHF
v_call: TRBV4-1
j_call: TRBJ1-6

cdr3_aa: CSGAANTEAFF
v_call: TRBV29-1
j_call: TRBJ1-1

cdr3_aa: CASSEFGTGGRKTQYF
v_call: TRBV25-1
j_call: TRBJ2-5

cdr3_aa: CASSGRAPNFNEQFF
v_call: TRBV9
j_call: TRBJ2-1

cdr3_aa: CASSDLLLAGSTDTQYF
v_call: TRBV2
j_call: TRBJ2-3

cdr3_aa: CASSGTRYEQYF
v_call: TRBV5-8
j_call: TRBJ2-7

cdr3_aa: CASSARDYQEQFF
v_call: TRBV11-2
j_call: TRBJ2-1

cdr3_aa: CSVESALNTEAFF
v_call: TRBV29-1
j_call: TRBJ1-1

cdr3_aa: CASSLDTGAGNTIYF
v_call: TRBV5-6
j_call: TRBJ1-3

cdr3_aa: CSVKGRTSVSTDTQYF
v_call: TRBV29-1
j_call: TRBJ2-3

cdr3_aa: CASSQASPTRPVGQYF
v_call: TRBV14
j_call: TRBJ2-7

cdr3_aa: CASSWDTTGELFF
v_call: TRBV11-3
j_call: TRBJ2-2

cdr3_aa: CASSQVYRENTEAFF
v_call: TRBV4-1
j_call: TRBJ1-1

cdr3_aa: CASSVEGSMHEQYF
v_call: TRBV7-9
j_call: -

cdr3_aa: CASSLRVDNYGYTF
v_call: TRBV27
j_call: TRBJ1-2

cdr3_aa: CSVEFGGGESYNEQFF
v_call: TRBV29-1
j_call: TRBJ2-1

cdr3_aa: CATSREGYSPLHF
v_call: TRBV15
j_call: TRBJ1-6

cdr3_aa: CASKGTVSYEQYF
v_call: TRBV10-2
j_call: TRBJ2-7

cdr3_aa: CASSSSRGSNTGELFF
v_call: TRBV7-3
j_call: TRBJ2-2

cdr3_aa: CASSNSKAQETQYF
v_call: TRBV7-2
j_call: TRBJ2-5

cdr3_aa: CASSQNRKDRAFDYEQYF
v_call: TRBV4-1
j_call: TRBJ2-7

cdr3_aa: CASSLRGPTEAFF
v_call: TRBV27
j_call: TRBJ1-1

cdr3_aa: CASSLVRRLNTGELFF
v_call: TRBV11-1
j_call: TRBJ2-2

cdr3_aa: CASSIRGGAGNYEQYF
v_call: TRBV19
j_call: TRBJ2-7

cdr3_aa: CASSSLGRNTEAFF
v_call: TRBV7-2
j_call: TRBJ1-1

cdr3_aa: CASSYRRNTEAFF
v_call: TRBV6-5
j_call: TRBJ1-1

cdr3_aa: CASSLTGADEQFF
v_call: TRBV5-1
j_call: TRBJ2-1

cdr3_aa: CASSFARGTNTGELFF
v_call: TRBV6-5
j_call: TRBJ2-2

cdr3_aa: CASSLRPGLAFGADTQYF
v_call: TRBV4-3
j_call: TRBJ2-3

cdr3_aa: CASSVGQGGEQFF
v_call: TRBV6-1
j_call: TRBJ2-1

cdr3_aa: CASSLQGNTIYF
v_call: TRBV11-3
j_call: TRBJ1-3

cdr3_aa: CASSPGANYGYTF
v_call: TRBV18
j_call: TRBJ1-2

cdr3_aa: CASSYPGTLYEQYF
v_call: TRBV6-6
j_call: TRBJ2-7

cdr3_aa: CASSRQGWDTEAFF
v_call: TRBV18
j_call: TRBJ1-1

cdr3_aa: CASSQAGTGGVTEAFF
v_call: TRBV4-2
j_call: TRBJ1-1

cdr3_aa: CASSFAVVTGELFF
v_call: TRBV11-3
j_call: TRBJ2-2

cdr3_aa: CASSSQGNSYEQYF
v_call: TRBV5-1
j_call: TRBJ2-7

cdr3_aa: CATSIHRGSGNTIYF
v_call: TRBV15
j_call: TRBJ1-3

cdr3_aa: CASSLWVFVGQGLPGELFF
v_call: TRBV27
j_call: TRBJ2-2

cdr3_aa: CSVDEFSYGYTF
v_call: TRBV29-1
j_call: TRBJ1-2

cdr3_aa: CASSPPGVAYEQYF
v_call: TRBV18
j_call: TRBJ2-7